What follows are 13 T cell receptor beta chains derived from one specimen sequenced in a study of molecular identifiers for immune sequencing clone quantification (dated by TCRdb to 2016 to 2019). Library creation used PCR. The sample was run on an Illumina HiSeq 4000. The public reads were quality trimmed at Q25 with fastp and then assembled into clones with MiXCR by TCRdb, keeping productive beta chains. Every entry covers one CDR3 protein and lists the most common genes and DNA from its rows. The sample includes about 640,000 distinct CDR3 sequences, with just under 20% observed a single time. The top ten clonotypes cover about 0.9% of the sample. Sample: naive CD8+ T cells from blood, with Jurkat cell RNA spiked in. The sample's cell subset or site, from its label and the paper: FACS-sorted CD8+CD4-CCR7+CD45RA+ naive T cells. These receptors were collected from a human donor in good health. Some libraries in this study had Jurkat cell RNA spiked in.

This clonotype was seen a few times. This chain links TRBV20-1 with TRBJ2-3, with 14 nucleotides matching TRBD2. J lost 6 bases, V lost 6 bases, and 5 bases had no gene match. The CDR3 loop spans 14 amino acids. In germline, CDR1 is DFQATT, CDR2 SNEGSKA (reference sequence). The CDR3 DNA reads TGCAGTGCGCCGGGACTAGCGGGAGCGGATACGCAGTATTTT. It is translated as CSAPGLAGADTQYF.

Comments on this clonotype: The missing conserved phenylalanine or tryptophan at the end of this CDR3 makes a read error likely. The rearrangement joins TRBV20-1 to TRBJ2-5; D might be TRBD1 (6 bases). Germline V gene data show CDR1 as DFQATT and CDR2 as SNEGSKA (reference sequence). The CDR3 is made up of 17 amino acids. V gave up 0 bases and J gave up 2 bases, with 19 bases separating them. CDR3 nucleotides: TGCAGTGCTAGAGATCAGGGGTCGGGGAACTTACAAGAGACCCAGTACCTC. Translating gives CSARDQGSGNLQETQYL.

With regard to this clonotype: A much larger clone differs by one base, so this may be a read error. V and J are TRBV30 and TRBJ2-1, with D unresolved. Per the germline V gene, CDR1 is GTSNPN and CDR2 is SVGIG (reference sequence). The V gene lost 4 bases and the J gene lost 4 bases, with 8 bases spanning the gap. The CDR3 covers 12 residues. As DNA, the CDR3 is TGTGCCTGGACCCCGAGGTACAATGAGCAGTTCTTC. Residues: CAWTPRYNEQFF.

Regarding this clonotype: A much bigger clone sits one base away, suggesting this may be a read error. CDR3 nucleotides: TGTGCCAGCAGCTTACATGCCACTAGCGGGACTAGCACAGATACGCAGTATTTT. Protein sequence: CASSLHATSGTSTDTQYF. The rearrangement links TRBV7-3 to TRBJ2-3; TRBD2 agrees at 10 bases. V lost 2 bases, J lost 0 bases, and 8 bases stayed unmatched. CDR3 length: 18 amino acids. CDR1 and CDR2 from the germline V gene are SGHTA and FQGTGA.

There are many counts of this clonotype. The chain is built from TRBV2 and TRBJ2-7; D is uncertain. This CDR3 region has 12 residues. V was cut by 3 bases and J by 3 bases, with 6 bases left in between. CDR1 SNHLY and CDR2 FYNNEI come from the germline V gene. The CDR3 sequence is CASSDALYEQYF. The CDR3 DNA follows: TGTGCCAGCAGTGACGCCCTCTACGAGCAGTACTTC.

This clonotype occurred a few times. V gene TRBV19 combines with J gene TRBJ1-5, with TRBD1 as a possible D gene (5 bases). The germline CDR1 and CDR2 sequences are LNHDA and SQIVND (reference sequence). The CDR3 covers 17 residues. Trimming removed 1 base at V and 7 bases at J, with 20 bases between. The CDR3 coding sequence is TGTGCCAGTAGTATAGGCCCGGGACGGGACTTTTCCCAGCCCCAGCATTTT. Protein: CASSIGPGRDFSQPQHF.

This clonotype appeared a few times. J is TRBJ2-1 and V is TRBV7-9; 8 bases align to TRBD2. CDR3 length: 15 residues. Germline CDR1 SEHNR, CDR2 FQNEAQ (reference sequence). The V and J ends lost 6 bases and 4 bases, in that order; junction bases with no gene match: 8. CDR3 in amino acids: CASSPISGVYNEQFF. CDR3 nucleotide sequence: TGTGCCAGCAGTCCTATTAGCGGGGTTTACAATGAGCAGTTCTTC.

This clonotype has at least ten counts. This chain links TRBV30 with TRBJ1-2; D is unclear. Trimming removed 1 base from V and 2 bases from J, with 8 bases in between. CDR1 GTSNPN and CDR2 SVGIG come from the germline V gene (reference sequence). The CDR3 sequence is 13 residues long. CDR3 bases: TGTGCCTGGAGTGGAAGTCAAAACTATGGCTACACCTTC. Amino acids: CAWSGSQNYGYTF.

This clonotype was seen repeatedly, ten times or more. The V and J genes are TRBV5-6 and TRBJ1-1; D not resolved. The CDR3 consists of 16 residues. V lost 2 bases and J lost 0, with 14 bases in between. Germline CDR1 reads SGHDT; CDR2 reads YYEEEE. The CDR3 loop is CASSFGELPMNTEAFF. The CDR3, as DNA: TGTGCCAGCAGCTTTGGGGAACTACCTATGAACACTGAAGCTTTCTTT.

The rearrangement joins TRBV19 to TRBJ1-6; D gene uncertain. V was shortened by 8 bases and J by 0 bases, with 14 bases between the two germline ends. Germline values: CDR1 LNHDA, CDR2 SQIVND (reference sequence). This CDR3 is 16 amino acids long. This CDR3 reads CASHSVRSSYNSPLHF. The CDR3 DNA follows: TGTGCCAGTCATTCCGTGCGGAGCTCCTATAATTCACCCCTCCACTTT.

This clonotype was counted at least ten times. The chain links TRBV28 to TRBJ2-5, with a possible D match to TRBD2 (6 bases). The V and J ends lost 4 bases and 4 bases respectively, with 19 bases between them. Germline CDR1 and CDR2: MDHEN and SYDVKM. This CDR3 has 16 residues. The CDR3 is CASSSQGLPVGETQYF. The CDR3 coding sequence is TGTGCCAGCAGTTCCCAGGGACTCCCGGTTGGAGAGACCCAGTACTTC.

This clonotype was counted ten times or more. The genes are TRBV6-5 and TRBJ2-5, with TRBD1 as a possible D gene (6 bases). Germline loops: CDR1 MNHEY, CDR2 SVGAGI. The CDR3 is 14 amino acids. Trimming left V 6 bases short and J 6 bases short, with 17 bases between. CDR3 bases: TGTGCCAGCAGCCCAGAGGGGGATCAACAGACCCAGTACTTC. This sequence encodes CASSPEGDQQTQYF.

The CDR3 region has the DNA TGTGCCAGCACCACCGGGGGCACACCAAATGAGCAGTTCTTC. Its translation: CASTTGGTPNEQFF. The V gene is TRBV6-2 or TRBV6-3, the J gene TRBJ2-1, with D possibly called TRBD1 or TRBD2 (6 bases each). Germline loops: CDR1 MNHEY, CDR2 SVGEGT. The CDR3 is 14 residues long. The V end was cut by 7 bases, the J end by 7 bases, with 17 bases between.